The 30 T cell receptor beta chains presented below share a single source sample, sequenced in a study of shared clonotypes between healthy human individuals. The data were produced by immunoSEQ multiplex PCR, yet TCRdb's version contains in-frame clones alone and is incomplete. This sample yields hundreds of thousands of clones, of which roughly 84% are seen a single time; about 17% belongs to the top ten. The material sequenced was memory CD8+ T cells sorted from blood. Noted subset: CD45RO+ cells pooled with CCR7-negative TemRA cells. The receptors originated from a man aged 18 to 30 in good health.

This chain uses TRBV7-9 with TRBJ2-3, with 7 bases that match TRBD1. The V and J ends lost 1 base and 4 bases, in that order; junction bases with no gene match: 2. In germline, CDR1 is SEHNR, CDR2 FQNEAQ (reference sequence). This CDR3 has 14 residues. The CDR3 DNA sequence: TGTGCCAGCAGCTTAGTGGGACAGTCAGATACGCAGTATTTT. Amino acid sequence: CASSLVGQSDTQYF. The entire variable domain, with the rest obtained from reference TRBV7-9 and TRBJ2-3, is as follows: DTGVSQNPRHKITKRGQNVTFRCDPISEHNRLYWYRQTLGQGPEFLTYFQNEAQLEKSRLLSDRFSAERPKGSFSTLEIQRTEQGDSAMYLCASSLVGQSDTQYFGPGTRLTVL.

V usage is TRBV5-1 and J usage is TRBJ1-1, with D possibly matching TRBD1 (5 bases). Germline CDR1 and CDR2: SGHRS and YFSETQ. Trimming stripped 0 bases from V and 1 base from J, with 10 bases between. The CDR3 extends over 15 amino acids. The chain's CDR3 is CASSLGNGGNTEAFF. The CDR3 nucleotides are TGCGCCAGCAGCTTGGGGAATGGGGGGAACACTGAAGCTTTCTTT.

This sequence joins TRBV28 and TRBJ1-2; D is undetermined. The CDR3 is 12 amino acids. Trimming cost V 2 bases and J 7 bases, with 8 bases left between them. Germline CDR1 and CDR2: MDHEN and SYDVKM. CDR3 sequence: CASSLLVGGYTF. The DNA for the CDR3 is TGTGCCAGCAGTTTACTAGTGGGTGGCTACACCTTC.

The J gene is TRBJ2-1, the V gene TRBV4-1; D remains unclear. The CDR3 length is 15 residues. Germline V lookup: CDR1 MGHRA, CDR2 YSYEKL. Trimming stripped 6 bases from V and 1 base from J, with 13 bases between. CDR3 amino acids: CASSLKRPSYNEQFF. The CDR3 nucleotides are TGCGCCAGCAGTCTAAAAAGACCTTCCTACAATGAGCAGTTCTTC.

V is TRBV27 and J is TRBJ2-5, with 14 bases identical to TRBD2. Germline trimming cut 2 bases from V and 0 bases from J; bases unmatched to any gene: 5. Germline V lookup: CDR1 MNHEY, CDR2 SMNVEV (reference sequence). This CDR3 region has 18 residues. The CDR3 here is CASSLLGTSGRDQETQYF. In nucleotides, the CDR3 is TGTGCCAGCAGTTTACTTGGGACTAGCGGGAGAGACCAAGAGACCCAGTACTTC.

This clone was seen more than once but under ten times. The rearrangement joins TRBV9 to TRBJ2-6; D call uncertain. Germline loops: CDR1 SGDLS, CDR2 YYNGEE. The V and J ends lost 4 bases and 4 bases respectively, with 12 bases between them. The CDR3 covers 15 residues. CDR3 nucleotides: TGTGCCAGCAGCCTTAATCGTGCAGGGGCCAACGTCCTGACTTTC. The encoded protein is CASSLNRAGANVLTF.

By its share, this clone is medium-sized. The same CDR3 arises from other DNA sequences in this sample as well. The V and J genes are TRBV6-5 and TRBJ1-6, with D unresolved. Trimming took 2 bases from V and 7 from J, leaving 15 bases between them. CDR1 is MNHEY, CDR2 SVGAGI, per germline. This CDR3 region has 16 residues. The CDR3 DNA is TGTGCCAGCAGTTACCCTCGGGGTGGGGAAAATTCACCCCTCCACTTT. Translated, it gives CASSYPRGGENSPLHF.

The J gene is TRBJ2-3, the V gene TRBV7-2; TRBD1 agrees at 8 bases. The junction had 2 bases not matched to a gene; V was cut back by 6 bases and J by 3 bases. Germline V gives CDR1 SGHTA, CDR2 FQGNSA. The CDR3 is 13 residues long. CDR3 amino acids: CASRWTGTDTQYF. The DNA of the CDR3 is TGTGCCAGCAGGTGGACAGGGACAGATACGCAGTATTTT.

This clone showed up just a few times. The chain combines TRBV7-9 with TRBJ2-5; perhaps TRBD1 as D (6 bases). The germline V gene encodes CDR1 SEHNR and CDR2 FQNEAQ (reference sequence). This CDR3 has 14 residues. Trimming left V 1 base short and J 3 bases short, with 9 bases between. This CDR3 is CASSLEWDKETQYF. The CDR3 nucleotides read TGTGCCAGCAGCTTAGAATGGGACAAAGAGACCCAGTACTTC.

CDR3 region: CASSSLLWESQETQYF. The CDR3 DNA reads as TGTGCCAGCAGCTCCCTCCTTTGGGAGAGTCAAGAGACCCAGTACTTC. The gene calls are TRBV7-9 and TRBJ2-5, with D possibly matching TRBD2 (5 bases). The V gene's germline CDR1 is SEHNR and CDR2 FQNEAQ (reference sequence). V lost 4 bases to trimming and J lost 2 bases, with 17 bases between them. The CDR3 covers 16 residues.

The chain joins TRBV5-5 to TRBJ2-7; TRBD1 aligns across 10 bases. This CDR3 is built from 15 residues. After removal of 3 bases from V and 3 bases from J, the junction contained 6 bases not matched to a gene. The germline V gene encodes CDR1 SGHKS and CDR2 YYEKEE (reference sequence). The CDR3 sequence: CASSWDRGKGYEQYF. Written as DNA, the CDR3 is TGTGCCAGCAGCTGGGACAGGGGTAAGGGCTACGAGCAGTACTTC.

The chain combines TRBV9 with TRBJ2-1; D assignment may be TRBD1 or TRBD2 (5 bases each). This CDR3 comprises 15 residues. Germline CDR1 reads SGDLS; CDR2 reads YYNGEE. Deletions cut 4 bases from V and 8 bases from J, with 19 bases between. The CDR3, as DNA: TGTGCCAGCAGCAAGAATCCCGGGGCTCGGGATGAGCAGTTCTTC. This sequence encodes CASSKNPGARDEQFF.

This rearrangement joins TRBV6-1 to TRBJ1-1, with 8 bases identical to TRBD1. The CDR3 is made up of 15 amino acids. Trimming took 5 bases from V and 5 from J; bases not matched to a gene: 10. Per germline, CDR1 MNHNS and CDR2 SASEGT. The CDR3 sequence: CASSPLRGLLTEAFF. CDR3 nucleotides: TGTGCCAGCAGTCCGCTCAGGGGGCTGCTAACTGAAGCTTTCTTT.

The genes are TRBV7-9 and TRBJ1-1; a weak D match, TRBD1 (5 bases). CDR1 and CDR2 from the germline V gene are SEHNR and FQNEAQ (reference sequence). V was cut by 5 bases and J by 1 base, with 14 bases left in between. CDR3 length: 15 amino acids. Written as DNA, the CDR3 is TGTGCCAGCAGCCCCCCGGGGGGGACGAACACTGAAGCTTTCTTT. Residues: CASSPPGGTNTEAFF.

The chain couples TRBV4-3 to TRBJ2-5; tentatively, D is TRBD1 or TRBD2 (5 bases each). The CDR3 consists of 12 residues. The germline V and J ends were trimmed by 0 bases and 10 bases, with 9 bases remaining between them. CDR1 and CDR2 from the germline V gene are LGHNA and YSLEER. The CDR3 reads CASSQDGDVQYF. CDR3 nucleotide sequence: TGCGCCAGCAGCCAAGATGGGGACGTCCAGTACTTC.

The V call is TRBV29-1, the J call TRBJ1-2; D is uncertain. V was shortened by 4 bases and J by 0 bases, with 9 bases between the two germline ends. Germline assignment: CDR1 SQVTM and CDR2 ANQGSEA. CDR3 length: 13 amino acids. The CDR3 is CSVGGVANYGYTF. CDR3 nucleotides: TGCAGCGTTGGTGGGGTAGCTAACTATGGCTACACCTTC.

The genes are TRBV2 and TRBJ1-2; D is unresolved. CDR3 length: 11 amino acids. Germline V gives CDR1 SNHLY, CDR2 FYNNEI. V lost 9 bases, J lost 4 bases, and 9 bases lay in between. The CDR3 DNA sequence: TGTGCCAGGGTCAAGTTCTATGGCTACACCTTC. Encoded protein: CARVKFYGYTF.

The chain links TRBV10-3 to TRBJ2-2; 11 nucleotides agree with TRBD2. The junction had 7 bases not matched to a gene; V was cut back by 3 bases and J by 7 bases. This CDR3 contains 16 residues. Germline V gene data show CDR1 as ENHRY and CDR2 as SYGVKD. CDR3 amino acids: CAISETSGSLSGELFF. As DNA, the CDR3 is TGTGCCATCAGTGAAACTAGCGGGAGTCTTAGCGGGGAGCTGTTTTTT.

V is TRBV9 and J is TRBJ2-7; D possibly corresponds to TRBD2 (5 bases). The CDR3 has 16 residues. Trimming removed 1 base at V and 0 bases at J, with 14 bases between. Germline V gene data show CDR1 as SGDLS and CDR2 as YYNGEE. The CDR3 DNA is TGTGCCAGCAGCGTATCTTTAGCGTCGTCCTCCTACGAGCAGTACTTC. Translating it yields CASSVSLASSSYEQYF.

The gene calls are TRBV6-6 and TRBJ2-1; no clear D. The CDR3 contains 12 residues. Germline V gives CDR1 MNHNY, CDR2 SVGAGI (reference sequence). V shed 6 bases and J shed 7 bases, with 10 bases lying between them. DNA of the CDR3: TGTGCCAGCAGCTCAATCCCGAATGAGCAGTTCTTC. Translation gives CASSSIPNEQFF.

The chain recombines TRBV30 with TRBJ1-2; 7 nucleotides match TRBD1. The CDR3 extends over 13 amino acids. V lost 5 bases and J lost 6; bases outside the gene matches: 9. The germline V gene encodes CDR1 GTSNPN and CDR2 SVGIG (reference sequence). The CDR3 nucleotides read TGTGCCTGGCGATACACCGGGACAGATGGCTACACCTTC. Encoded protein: CAWRYTGTDGYTF.

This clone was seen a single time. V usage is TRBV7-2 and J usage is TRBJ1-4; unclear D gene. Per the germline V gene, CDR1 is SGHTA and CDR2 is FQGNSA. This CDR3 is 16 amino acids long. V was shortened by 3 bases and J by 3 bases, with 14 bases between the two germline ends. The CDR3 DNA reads TGTGCCAGCAGCTTTGACGCCCCCTGGCCTAATGAAAAACTGTTTTTT. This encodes CASSFDAPWPNEKLFF.

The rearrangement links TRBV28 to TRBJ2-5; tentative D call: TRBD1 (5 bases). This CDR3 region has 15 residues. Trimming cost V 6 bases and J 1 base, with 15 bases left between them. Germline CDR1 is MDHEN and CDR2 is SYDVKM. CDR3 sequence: CASSSRTGPQETQYF. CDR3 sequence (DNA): TGTGCCAGCAGCTCCCGTACAGGTCCCCAAGAGACCCAGTACTTC.

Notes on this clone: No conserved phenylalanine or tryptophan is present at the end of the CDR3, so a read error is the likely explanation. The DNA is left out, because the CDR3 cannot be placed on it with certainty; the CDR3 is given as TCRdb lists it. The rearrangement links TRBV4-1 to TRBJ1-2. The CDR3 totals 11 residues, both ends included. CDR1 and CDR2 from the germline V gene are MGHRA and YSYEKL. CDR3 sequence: CASSQAPPGPS.

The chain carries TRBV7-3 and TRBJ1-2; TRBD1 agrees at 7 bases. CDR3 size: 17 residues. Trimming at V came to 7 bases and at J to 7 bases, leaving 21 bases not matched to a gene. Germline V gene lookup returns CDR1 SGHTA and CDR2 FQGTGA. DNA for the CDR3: TGTGCCAGCAATCTAGATTCCCACACAGGGGATGTACGTGGCTACACCTTC. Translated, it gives CASNLDSHTGDVRGYTF.

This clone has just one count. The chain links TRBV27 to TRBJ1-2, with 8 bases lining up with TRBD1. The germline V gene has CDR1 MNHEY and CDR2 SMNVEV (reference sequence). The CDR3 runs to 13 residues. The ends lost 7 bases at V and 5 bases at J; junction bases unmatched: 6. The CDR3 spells CASTRDRSYGYTF. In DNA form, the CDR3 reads TGTGCCAGCACTCGGGACAGGTCTTATGGCTACACCTTC.

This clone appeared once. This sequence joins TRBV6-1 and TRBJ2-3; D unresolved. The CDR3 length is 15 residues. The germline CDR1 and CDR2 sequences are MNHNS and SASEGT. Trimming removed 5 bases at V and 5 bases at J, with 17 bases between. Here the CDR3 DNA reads TGTGCCAGCAGTAAAAAGGATCGTCCACAAGATACGCAGTATTTT. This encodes CASSKKDRPQDTQYF.

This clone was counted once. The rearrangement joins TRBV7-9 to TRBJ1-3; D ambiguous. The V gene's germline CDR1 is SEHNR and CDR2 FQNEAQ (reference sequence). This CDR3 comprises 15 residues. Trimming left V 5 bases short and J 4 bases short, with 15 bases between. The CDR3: CASSGTVYLGNTIYF. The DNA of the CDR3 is TGTGCCAGCAGCGGCACCGTATACCTAGGAAACACCATATATTTT.

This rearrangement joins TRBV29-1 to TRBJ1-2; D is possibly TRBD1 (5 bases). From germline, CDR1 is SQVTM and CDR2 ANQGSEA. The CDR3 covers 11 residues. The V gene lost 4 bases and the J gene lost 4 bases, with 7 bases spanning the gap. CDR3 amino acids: CSVVQGYGYTF. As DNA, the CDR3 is TGCAGCGTTGTTCAGGGCTATGGCTACACCTTC.

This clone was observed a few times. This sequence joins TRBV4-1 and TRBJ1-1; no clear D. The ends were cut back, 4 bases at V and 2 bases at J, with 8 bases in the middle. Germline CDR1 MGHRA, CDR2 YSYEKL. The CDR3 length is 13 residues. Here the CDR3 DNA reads TGCGCCAGCAGCCTCTCGGTTAACACTGAAGCTTTCTTT. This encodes CASSLSVNTEAFF.